These T cell receptor beta chains were read from a single sample in a study of T cells in Graves' hyperthyroidism and ophthalmopathy. TCRdb reprocessed the multiplex PCR reads via MiXCR and lists one record per CDR3 protein. The sample shows about 500,000 distinct CDR3 sequences, 40% to 50% of them seen only once. The sample comprised peripheral blood or thyroid tissue (not recorded which). The receptors were gathered from an adult woman with Graves' disease, either hyperthyroidism or ophthalmopathy (not recorded which). Both conserved end residues are part of each CDR3. A D gene is named only where the DNA matches it firmly. Clone size is shown for a subset of rows, as once, few, many or a class of expanded clone.

clone size: many; D gene: TRBD1; J gene: TRBJ2-7; V gene: TRBV9; CDR3 DNA: TGTGCCAGCAGCAGCTCGGGACAGAACTACGAGCAGTACTTC; CDR3 protein: CASSSSGQNYEQYF
clone size: -; D gene: -; J gene: TRBJ2-7; V gene: TRBV7-2; CDR3 DNA: TGTGCCAGCAGCTTAGAGGGGCCGCCCTACGAGCAGTACTTC; CDR3 protein: CASSLEGPPYEQYF
clone size: many; D gene: TRBD2; J gene: TRBJ2-7; V gene: TRBV20-1; CDR3 DNA: TGCAGTGCTAGAGACAGACTAGCGGGAGCGGCTAAGCAGTACTTC; CDR3 protein: CSARDRLAGAAKQYF
clone size: -; D gene: TRBD2; J gene: TRBJ2-7; V gene: TRBV7-8; CDR3 DNA: TGTGCCAGCAGCCGAGCGGGGGGTGGGCGTTACTTC; CDR3 protein: CASSRAGGGRYF
clone size: many; D gene: -; J gene: TRBJ2-5; V gene: TRBV19; CDR3 DNA: TGTGCCAGTAAACGGCAGTACGGGACCCAAGAGACCCAGTACTTC; CDR3 protein: CASKRQYGTQETQYF
clone size: few; D gene: -; J gene: TRBJ2-3; V gene: TRBV7-2; CDR3 DNA: TGTGCCAGCAGCCCCCGAGGGGCAGGCACAGATACGCAGTATTTT; CDR3 protein: CASSPRGAGTDTQYF
clone size: -; D gene: -; J gene: TRBJ1-1; V gene: TRBV15; CDR3 DNA: TGTGCCACCAGCAGCTTGGGGACGGGTAACACTGAAGCTTTCTTT; CDR3 protein: CATSSLGTGNTEAFF
clone size: -; D gene: -; J gene: TRBJ1-1; V gene: TRBV7-9; CDR3 DNA: TGTGCCAGCATCTTCACGAACACTGAAGCTTTCTTT; CDR3 protein: CASIFTNTEAFF
clone size: many; D gene: -; J gene: TRBJ2-7; V gene: TRBV20-1; CDR3 DNA: TGCAGTGCTAGTAGGGCAGGGGCTTACTACGAGCAGTACTTC; CDR3 protein: CSASRAGAYYEQYF
clone size: many; D gene: TRBD2; J gene: TRBJ2-7; V gene: TRBV20-1; CDR3 DNA: TGCAGTGCTAGGGTGACTAGCGGGGTGCGGAGCTCCTACGAGCAGTACTTC; CDR3 protein: CSARVTSGVRSSYEQYF
clone size: few; D gene: -; J gene: TRBJ1-5; V gene: TRBV5-4; CDR3 DNA: TGTGCCAGCAGCTTGGATGGGGCAGGGGCAGGTCAGCCCCAGCATTTT; CDR3 protein: CASSLDGAGAGQPQHF
clone size: many; D gene: -; J gene: TRBJ1-2; V gene: TRBV12-3/TRBV12-4; CDR3 DNA: TGTGCCAGCAGTTTGGCAGGGGCCGGGGCCTACACCTTC; CDR3 protein: CASSLAGAGAYTF
clone size: many; D gene: -; J gene: TRBJ1-6; V gene: TRBV20-1; CDR3 DNA: TGCAGTGCTAGAACGTCCGGGACCAGTCATTCACCCCTCCACTTT; CDR3 protein: CSARTSGTSHSPLHF
clone size: -; D gene: -; J gene: TRBJ2-3; V gene: TRBV5-1; CDR3 DNA: TGCGCCAGCAGCTTGCAACAGGACACAGATACGCAGTATTTT; CDR3 protein: CASSLQQDTDTQYF
clone size: many; D gene: TRBD1; J gene: TRBJ2-5; V gene: TRBV6-5; CDR3 DNA: TGTGCCAGCAGTTACTCTCCGGGACAGCAGTACTTC; CDR3 protein: CASSYSPGQQYF
clone size: -; D gene: -; J gene: TRBJ2-7; V gene: TRBV5-1; CDR3 DNA: TGCGCCAGCAGCGGTGCTCCCGCGGGCGTCTCCTACGAGCAGTACTTC; CDR3 protein: CASSGAPAGVSYEQYF
clone size: few; D gene: -; J gene: TRBJ2-7; V gene: TRBV20-1; CDR3 DNA: TGCAGTGCTATTGAATCTGGCGAGCAGTACTTC; CDR3 protein: CSAIESGEQYF
clone size: few; D gene: -; J gene: TRBJ2-2; V gene: TRBV3-1; CDR3 DNA: TGTGCCAGCAGCCAAGTCACCGGGGAGCTGTTTTTT; CDR3 protein: CASSQVTGELFF
clone size: few; D gene: TRBD2; J gene: TRBJ2-5; V gene: TRBV7-9; CDR3 DNA: TGTGCCAGCAGCTTGGACTCCGGACTAGCGGGACAAGAGACCCAGTACTTC; CDR3 protein: CASSLDSGLAGQETQYF
clone size: many; D gene: -; J gene: TRBJ1-5; V gene: TRBV2; CDR3 DNA: TGTGCCAGCAGCAGTGGTCCAGGGGAGAATCAGCCCCAGCATTTT; CDR3 protein: CASSSGPGENQPQHF
clone size: -; D gene: -; J gene: TRBJ2-7; V gene: TRBV12-3/TRBV12-4; CDR3 DNA: TGTGCCAGCAGAGACGGGGGCACGGACGAGCAGTACTTC; CDR3 protein: CASRDGGTDEQYF
clone size: once; D gene: -; J gene: TRBJ1-2; V gene: TRBV20-1; CDR3 DNA: TGCAGTGCTAGGGGGCACTATGGCTACACCTTC; CDR3 protein: CSARGHYGYTF